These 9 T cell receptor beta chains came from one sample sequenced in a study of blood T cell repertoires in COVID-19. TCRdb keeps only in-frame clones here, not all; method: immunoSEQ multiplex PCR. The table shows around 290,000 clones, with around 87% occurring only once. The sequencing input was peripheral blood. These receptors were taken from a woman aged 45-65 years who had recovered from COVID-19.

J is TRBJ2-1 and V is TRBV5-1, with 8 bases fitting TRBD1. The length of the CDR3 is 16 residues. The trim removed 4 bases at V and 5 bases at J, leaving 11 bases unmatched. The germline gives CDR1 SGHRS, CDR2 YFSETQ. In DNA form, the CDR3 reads TGCGCCAGCAGCGACTCCGGGACAGGAATGCACAATGAGCAGTTCTTC. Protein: CASSDSGTGMHNEQFF. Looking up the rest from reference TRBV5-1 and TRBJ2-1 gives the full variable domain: KAGVTQTPRYLIKTRGQQVTLSCSPISGHRSVSWYQQTPGQGLQFLFEYFSETQRNKGNFPGRFSGRQFSNSRSEMNVSTLELGDSALYLCASSDSGTGMHNEQFFGPGTRLTVL.

Here the CDR3 DNA reads TGTGCCAGCAGCCCCCCCCAGACGGGTGAAGCTTTCTTT. It codes for CASSPPQTGEAFF. The V and J genes are TRBV28 and TRBJ1-1; the D is unclear. Between the trimmed V and J ends, which lost 6 bases and 7 bases, there was a span of 15 bases. Germline V gives CDR1 MDHEN, CDR2 SYDVKM. This CDR3 is built from 13 residues.

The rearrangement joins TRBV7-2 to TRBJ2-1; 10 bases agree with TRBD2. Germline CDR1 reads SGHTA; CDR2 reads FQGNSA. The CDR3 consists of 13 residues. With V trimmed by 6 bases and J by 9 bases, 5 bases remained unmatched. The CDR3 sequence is CASSLAGDIEQFF. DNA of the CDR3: TGTGCCAGCAGTCTAGCGGGAGATATTGAGCAGTTCTTC.

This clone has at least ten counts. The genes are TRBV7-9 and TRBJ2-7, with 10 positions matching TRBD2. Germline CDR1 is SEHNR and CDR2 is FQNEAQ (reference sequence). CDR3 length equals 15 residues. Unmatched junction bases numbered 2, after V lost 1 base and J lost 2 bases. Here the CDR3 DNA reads TGTGCCAGCAGCTTAGATCTAGCGGGGGCCTACGAGCAGTACTTC. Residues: CASSLDLAGAYEQYF.

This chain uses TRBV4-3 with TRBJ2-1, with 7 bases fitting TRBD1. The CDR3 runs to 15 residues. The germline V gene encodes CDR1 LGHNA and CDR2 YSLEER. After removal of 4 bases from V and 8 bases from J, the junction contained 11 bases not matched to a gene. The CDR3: CASSRRDSLLDEQFF. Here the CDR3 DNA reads TGCGCCAGCAGCCGTCGGGACAGTCTATTGGATGAGCAGTTCTTC.

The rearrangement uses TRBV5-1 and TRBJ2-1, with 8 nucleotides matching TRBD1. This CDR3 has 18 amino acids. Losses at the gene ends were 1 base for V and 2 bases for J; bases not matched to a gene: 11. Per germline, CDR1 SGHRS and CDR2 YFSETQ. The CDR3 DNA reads TGCGCCAGCAGCTTGCTTCCCTCGTCAGGGGGCCCCTACAATGAGCAGTTCTTC. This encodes CASSLLPSSGGPYNEQFF.

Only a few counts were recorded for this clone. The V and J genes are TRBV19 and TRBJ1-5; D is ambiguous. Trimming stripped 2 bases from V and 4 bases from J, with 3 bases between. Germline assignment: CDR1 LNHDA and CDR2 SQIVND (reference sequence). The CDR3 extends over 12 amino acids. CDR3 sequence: CASSIYNQPQHF. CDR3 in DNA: TGTGCCAGTAGTATATATAATCAGCCCCAGCATTTT.

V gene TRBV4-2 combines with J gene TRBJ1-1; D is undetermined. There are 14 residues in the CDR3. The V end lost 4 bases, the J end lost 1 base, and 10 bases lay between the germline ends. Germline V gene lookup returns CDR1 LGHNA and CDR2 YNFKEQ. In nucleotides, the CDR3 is TGTGCCAGCAGCCGCGAGACGGGGAACACTGAAGCTTTCTTT. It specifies CASSRETGNTEAFF.

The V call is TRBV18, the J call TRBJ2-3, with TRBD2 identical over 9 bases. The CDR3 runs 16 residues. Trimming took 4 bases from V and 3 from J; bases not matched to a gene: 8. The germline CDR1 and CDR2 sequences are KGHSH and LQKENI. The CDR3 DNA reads TGTGCCAGCTCACTGATTAGCGGGAGTGGGACAGATACGCAGTATTTT. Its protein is CASSLISGSGTDTQYF.